This T cell receptor beta chain was recorded in a study of technical replicates of blood from a few donors (dated by TCRdb to the late 2010s). Comments on this clone: What antigen it recognizes has not been identified. No clone much larger than this one lies a single base away; base qualities are absent.

At the junction V is shortened by 0 bases and J by 5 bases; bases outside the gene matches: 1. In the germline V gene (reference sequence), CDR1 corresponds to SGHNT and CDR2 to YYREEE. The CDR3 goes from the cysteine to the phenylalanine over 14 residues. Of the read, only the CDR3 DNA is kept; its 42 bases are in frame from base 1. The library was made by the immunoSEQ multiplex PCR assay. TCRdb limited this immuneACCESS table to in-frame rearrangements with V and J called. A share of clones is missing; checked studies link under half to unresolved V genes, and the rest is unexplained. The sample has about 13,000 clones on record, 95% of them singletons. In total, the top ten clones hold under 8% of the sample.

The chain employs TRBV5-4 and TRBJ2-7; 11 central bases correspond to TRBD2. Sequencing was performed on PBMCs. This sequence originates from a human donor in good health. CDR3 reads: CASSLELAGDEQYF. The base sequence is TGTGCCAGCAGCTTGGAACTAGCGGGAGACGAGCAGTACTTC.